This section outlines one T cell receptor (beta chain) sequence together with its context. Original analysis: Counts of nucleated cells, estimated from reference gene primer amplification, were obtained. Clones were read by immunoSEQ multiplex PCR, and TCRdb kept only the in-frame ones, dropping some. From that table come the V and J calls and clone size; the DNA was used to work out D and trimming. The table has 55,000 to 90,000 clones, roughly 84% seen once. This entry is derived from a study of blood T cell repertoires in COVID-19. At the level of the study: Spain, Italy and the United States supplied samples that represented acute and convalescent COVID-19. PBMCs, B-cell-depleted T cells, or T cells were the source of the cDNA or gDNA that made up the material.

Trimming stripped 0 bases from V and 9 bases from J, with 12 bases between. Germline V gene lookup returns CDR1 MNHNY and CDR2 SVGAGI (reference sequence). The CDR3 extends over 14 amino acids. Sequencing was carried out using peripheral blood. This chain connects TRBV6-6 to TRBJ1-5; D not certain. The sequence was collected from a woman aged 55 to 70 with acute or convalescent COVID-19. CDR3 nucleotide sequence: TGTGCCAGCAGTTACTCTGACGCTAGGAGGCCCCAGCATTTT. Its protein product is CASSYSDARRPQHF.